The clone carrying this TCR beta chain came up many times. Its antigen is undetermined. The identical CDR3 is also encoded by other nucleotide sequences in the sample. Germline CDR1 is GTSNPN and CDR2 is SVGIG (reference sequence). V was trimmed by 4 bases and J by 3 bases, leaving 13 bases between them. The length of the CDR3 is 14 residues. TCRdb re-called the PCR reads with MiXCR. Of tens of thousands of clones listed, 10% to 15% are singletons. No patient had received any treatment before thyroid surgery. The data belong to a study of metastatic and nonmetastatic thyroid tumors. Study outcomes and limitations: Malignant tumors reportedly showed significantly higher TCR beta diversity than benign nodules in both blood and tumor.

This TCR was recovered from a female donor with papillary thyroid cancer or a benign thyroid nodule (not recorded which). Some clones in this sample may be carry-over from other donors' samples. The sequenced material came from blood. The chain combines TRBV30 with TRBJ2-1, with D possibly matching TRBD1 (6 bases). CDR3 bases: TGTGCCTGGAACAGGGTATCTGGCTACAATGAGCAGTTCTTC. Protein product: CAWNRVSGYNEQFF.